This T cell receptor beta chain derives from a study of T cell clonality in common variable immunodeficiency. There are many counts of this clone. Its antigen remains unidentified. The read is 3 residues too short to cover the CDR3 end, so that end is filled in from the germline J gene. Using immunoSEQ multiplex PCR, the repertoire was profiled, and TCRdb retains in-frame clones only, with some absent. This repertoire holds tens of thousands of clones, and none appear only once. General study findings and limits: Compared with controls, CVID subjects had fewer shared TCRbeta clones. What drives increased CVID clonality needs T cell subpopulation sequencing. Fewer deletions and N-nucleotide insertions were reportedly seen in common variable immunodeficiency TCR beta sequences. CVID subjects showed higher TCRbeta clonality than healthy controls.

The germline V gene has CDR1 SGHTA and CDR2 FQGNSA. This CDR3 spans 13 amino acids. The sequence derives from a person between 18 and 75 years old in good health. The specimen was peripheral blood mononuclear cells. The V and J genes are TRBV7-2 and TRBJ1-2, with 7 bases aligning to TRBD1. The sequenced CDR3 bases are TGTGCCAGCAGCTTGACAGGGTTCTCGGGC. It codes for CASSLTGFSG. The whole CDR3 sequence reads CASSLTGFSGYTF. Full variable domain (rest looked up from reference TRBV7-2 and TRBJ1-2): GAGVSQSPSNKVTEKGKDVELRCDPISGHTALYWYRQSLGQGLEFLIYFQGNSAPDKSGLPSDRFSAERTGGSVSTLTIQRTQQEDSAVYLCASSLTGFSGYTFGSGTRLTVV.